This is a list of T cell receptor beta chains from one sample in a study of a mutant IDH1 vaccine in newly diagnosed glioma. Clones were sequenced by immunoSEQ multiplex PCR, and TCRdb holds only the in-frame ones, with some missing. In the table there are about 27,000 clones, approximately 80% of which are singletons. Which antigens these TCRs recognize remains unknown. Source: PBMCs, taken from a glioma patient whose treatment included an IDH1 peptide vaccine. The source of these receptors is a man aged 40-50 years with glioma. Both conserved end residues are part of each CDR3. The D gene is left open where the match is weak. Expanded clones get a size class; other rows say once, few or many, or leave the size out.

clone_size	v_call	d_call	j_call	cdr3_aa	cdr3_nt
.	TRBV10-1	.	TRBJ2-3	CASSEHPSSDTQYF	TGCGCCAGCAGTGAGCATCCTAGCTCAGATACGCAGTATTTT
.	TRBV27	.	TRBJ1-2	CASRAEDYGYTF	TGTGCCAGCAGGGCCGAGGACTATGGCTACACCTTC
.	TRBV5-8	.	TRBJ1-2	CASSPRRQATAYTF	TGTGCCAGCAGCCCAAGGAGGCAGGCTACGGCCTACACCTTC
.	TRBV27	.	TRBJ1-1	CASSFSRGANTEAFF	TGTGCCAGCAGTTTTTCACGGGGAGCGAACACTGAAGCTTTCTTT
.	TRBV5-1	.	TRBJ2-5	CASSLEIQETQYF	TGCGCCAGCAGCTTGGAAATCCAAGAGACCCAGTACTTC
.	TRBV29-1	.	TRBJ2-7	CSIARGALPGNEQYF	TGCAGCATAGCTCGTGGGGCACTCCCCGGCAACGAGCAGTACTTC
once	TRBV6-1	TRBD2	TRBJ2-1	CASSEGAGGSYNEQFF	TGTGCCAGCAGTGAAGGAGCGGGAGGATCTTACAATGAGCAGTTCTTC
.	TRBV5-4	TRBD1	TRBJ2-1	CASSLGQGYNEQFF	TGTGCCAGCAGCTTGGGACAGGGCTACAATGAGCAGTTCTTC
once	TRBV7-2	.	TRBJ2-7	CASSSTLYEQYF	TGTGCCAGCAGCTCGACATTATACGAGCAGTACTTC
.	TRBV27	.	TRBJ1-4	CASSRDGRPNEKLFF	TGTGCCAGCAGTCGGGACGGGAGACCTAATGAAAAACTGTTTTTT
.	TRBV9	TRBD2	TRBJ2-1	CASSVGGSGSSYNEQFF	TGTGCCAGCAGCGTAGGTGGTAGCGGGAGCTCCTACAATGAGCAGTTCTTC
.	TRBV6-6	.	TRBJ1-5	CASIGINSNQPQHF	TGTGCCAGTATTGGCATCAATAGCAATCAGCCCCAGCATTTT
once	TRBV6-1	TRBD1	TRBJ1-5	CASSEADRGGDQPQHF	TGTGCCAGCAGTGAGGCAGACAGGGGGGGGGATCAGCCCCAGCATTTT
.	TRBV10-2	.	TRBJ2-5	CASSTSDETQYF	TGCGCCAGCTCCACTAGTGATGAGACCCAGTACTTC
.	TRBV5-5	.	TRBJ2-7	CASSSKAYEQYF	TGTGCCAGCAGCTCAAAGGCATACGAGCAGTACTTC
.	TRBV21-1	.	TRBJ1-5	CASSKERQAFSNQPQHF	TGTGCCAGCAGCAAAGAACGACAGGCGTTTAGCAATCAGCCCCAGCATTTT
.	TRBV5-1	TRBD2	TRBJ2-1	CASSSGLACNEQFF	TGCGCCAGCAGCTCGGGACTAGCTTGCAATGAGCAGTTCTTC
once	TRBV28	TRBD1	TRBJ2-5	CASSTRQGLETQYF	TGTGCCAGCAGCACTCGACAGGGGTTAGAGACCCAGTACTTC
few	TRBV2	TRBD1	TRBJ1-5	CASRPGTAFNQPQHF	TGTGCCAGCAGGCCGGGGACAGCATTTAATCAGCCCCAGCATTTT
.	TRBV19	TRBD2	TRBJ2-7	CASGTSGSFYEQYF	TGTGCCAGTGGGACTAGCGGGAGCTTCTACGAGCAGTACTTC
.	TRBV6-5	TRBD1	TRBJ2-1	CASSLDRAANNEQFF	TGTGCCAGCAGTCTGGACAGGGCCGCTAACAATGAGCAGTTCTTC
.	TRBV18	TRBD1	TRBJ2-3	CASSPRTGSADTQYF	TGTGCCAGCTCCCCGAGGACAGGCAGCGCAGATACGCAGTATTTT
.	TRBV4-1	TRBD2	TRBJ2-1	CASSQEASGRINEQFF	TGCGCCAGCAGCCAAGAAGCTAGCGGGAGGATCAATGAGCAGTTCTTC
.	TRBV10-2	.	TRBJ1-2	CASRGGDYTF	TGCGCCAGCAGAGGAGGAGACTACACCTTC
.	TRBV6-6	.	TRBJ2-2	CASSPASVAGELFF	TGTGCCAGCAGCCCCGCTAGCGTGGCCGGGGAGCTGTTTTTT
.	TRBV7-2	.	TRBJ2-1	CASSLASDNEQFF	TGTGCCAGCAGCTTAGCGTCGGACAATGAGCAGTTCTTC
.	TRBV7-2	.	TRBJ1-5	CASSLEADSNQPQHF	TGTGCCAGCAGCTTAGAAGCTGATAGCAATCAGCCCCAGCATTTT
.	TRBV29-1	.	TRBJ2-2	CSVGVSAGTGELFF	TGCAGCGTTGGGGTATCCGCGGGCACCGGGGAGCTGTTTTTT
.	TRBV4-1	.	TRBJ1-2	CASSQGSRRGAYGYTF	TGCGCCAGCAGCCAAGGCTCTCGTCGCGGAGCCTATGGCTACACCTTC
.	TRBV6-1	.	TRBJ1-5	CASSEWRDGYQPQHF	TGTGCCAGCAGTGAATGGAGGGACGGTTATCAGCCCCAGCATTTT
.	TRBV4-1	.	TRBJ2-1	CASSLGPLQNEQFF	TGCGCCAGCAGCCTCGGACCCCTTCAGAATGAGCAGTTCTTC
.	TRBV11-3	TRBD1	TRBJ2-1	CASSSGGSYNEQFF	TGTGCCAGCAGCTCAGGGGGCTCCTACAATGAGCAGTTCTTC